The clone carrying this T cell receptor (beta chain) was recorded many times. The antigen is unknown. The data stem from a study of T cell repertoires in cytomegalovirus infection. Study-wide results and limits: The ex vivo response was dominated by HLA-C-restricted CMV-specific TCR beta clonotypes.

TCRdb reanalysed the reads using MiXCR and keeps one entry per CDR3 protein. The sample consists of 300,000 or so distinct CDR3 sequences, approximately 10% of them appearing once. This CDR3 region has 14 residues. CDR1 SGHDN and CDR2 FVKESK come from the germline V gene. V shed 1 base and J shed 7 bases, with 8 bases lying between them. The specimen sequenced was PBMCs. The origin of this receptor is a human donor in good health (CMV status not recorded). Some clones in this sample may be carry-over from other donors' samples. The rearrangement links TRBV14 to TRBJ1-6; D is ambiguous. In DNA form, the CDR3 reads TGTGCCAGCAGCCAAGGACATCTCAATTCACCCCTCCACTTT. It encodes CASSQGHLNSPLHF.